A single sample gave rise to the 18 T cell receptor beta chains below, sequenced in a study of blood T cell repertoires in COVID-19. Using immunoSEQ multiplex PCR, the repertoire was profiled, and TCRdb retains in-frame clones only, with some absent. The data hold about 220,000 clones, with 84% observed a single time. Material for sequencing was PBMCs or T cells enriched from blood (not recorded which). The receptors were sampled from a middle-aged woman who had recovered from COVID-19.

The chain combines TRBV27 with TRBJ1-2; 7 positions match TRBD1. The CDR3 has 13 amino acids. Losses at the gene ends were 4 bases for V and 6 bases for J; bases not matched to a gene: 5. CDR1 and CDR2 from the germline V gene are MNHEY and SMNVEV (reference sequence). The CDR3 here is CASSSDRVHGYTF. The CDR3 DNA follows: TGTGCCAGCAGTTCAGACAGGGTTCATGGCTACACCTTC.

The J gene is TRBJ2-3, the V gene TRBV27; 7 nucleotides match TRBD1. J gave up 0 bases and V 5 bases, and 5 bases lay outside the gene matches. CDR3 length: 15 residues. Germline CDR1 reads MNHEY; CDR2 reads SMNVEV (reference sequence). The CDR3 is CASSGRQGSTDTQYF. The CDR3 DNA reads TGTGCCAGCAGTGGGCGACAGGGCAGCACAGATACGCAGTATTTT.

CDR3: CASNTRGFDSPLHF. In DNA, the CDR3 is TGTGCCAGCAACACCAGGGGATTCGATTCACCCCTCCACTTT. The V gene is TRBV6-5, the J gene TRBJ1-6; weak D call: TRBD1 (6 bases). This CDR3 is built from 14 residues. The germline V and J ends were trimmed by 7 bases and 8 bases, with 15 bases remaining between them. Looked up from germline, CDR1 is MNHEY and CDR2 is SVGAGI.

The V gene is TRBV5-3, the J gene TRBJ2-4, with 7 nucleotides matching TRBD1. TRBV5-3 carries the ORF label, with uncertain function. The CDR3 has 16 amino acids. The J segment lost 3 bases and the V segment lost 1 base, leaving 7 bases of the junction unmatched. The CDR3 loop is CARSLSRDRSKNIQYF. The DNA of the CDR3 is TGTGCCAGAAGCTTGTCCCGGGACAGAAGCAAAAACATTCAGTACTTC.

The rearrangement uses TRBV11-3 and TRBJ1-5; TRBD1 agrees at 8 bases. Trimming cost V 5 bases and J 2 bases; bases outside gene matches: 5. In germline, CDR1 is SGHNT, CDR2 YENEEA. This CDR3 is 15 amino acids long. The CDR3 DNA follows: TGTGCCAGCAGCCTGACAGGGGACGGCAATCAGCCCCAGCATTTT. Amino acids: CASSLTGDGNQPQHF.

The chain recombines TRBV6-5 with TRBJ2-1; D is uncertain. CDR3 size: 13 residues. CDR1 and CDR2 (germline): MNHEY, SVGAGI. Trimming left V 5 bases short and J 4 bases short, with 9 bases between. The CDR3 loop reads CASSKRLYNEQFF. The CDR3 DNA sequence: TGTGCCAGCAGTAAGCGCCTTTACAATGAGCAGTTCTTC.

This sequence joins TRBV7-2 and TRBJ2-3, with 11 bases identical to TRBD2. Germline V gene lookup returns CDR1 SGHTA and CDR2 FQGNSA. The junction had 13 bases not matched to a gene; V was cut back by 1 base and J by 4 bases. The CDR3 has 19 amino acids. CDR3 amino acids: CASSLVSLAGGAVSDTQYF. For the CDR3, the DNA is TGTGCCAGCAGCTTAGTGTCCCTAGCGGGAGGTGCGGTTTCAGATACGCAGTATTTT.

The chain uses TRBV24-1 and TRBJ2-5; possible D gene TRBD2, 5 bases. Germline CDR1 and CDR2: KGHDR and SFDVKD. The CDR3 runs to 13 residues. V lost 3 bases and J lost 4, with 8 bases in between. The CDR3 is CATSDPGVETQYF. The CDR3 DNA follows: TGTGCCACCAGTGATCCCGGGGTAGAGACCCAGTACTTC.

The chain recombines TRBV10-2 with TRBJ2-2, with TRBD1 matching over 8 bases. The CDR3 runs to 15 residues. J was trimmed by 5 bases and V by 3 bases; bases with no gene match: 5. The germline gives CDR1 WSHSY, CDR2 SAAADI. The CDR3 is CASSDPRGRTGELFF. CDR3 in DNA: TGCGCCAGCAGTGATCCCAGGGGGCGGACCGGGGAGCTGTTTTTT.

The chain combines TRBV3-1 (or the pseudogene TRBV3-2) with TRBJ1-2; 11 nucleotides line up with TRBD1. The CDR3 has 13 residues. The V gene's germline CDR1 is LGHDT and CDR2 YNNKEL (reference sequence). The ends lost 8 bases at V and 6 bases at J; junction bases unmatched: 5. This chain's CDR3 is CASPSGQGDGYTF. As DNA, the CDR3 is TGTGCCAGCCCCTCGGGACAGGGGGATGGCTACACCTTC.

The chain joins TRBV20-1 to TRBJ2-3; 7 bases map to TRBD1. CDR1 and CDR2 (germline): DFQATT, SNEGSKA (reference sequence). This CDR3 region has 11 residues. The J segment lost 9 bases and the V segment lost 5 bases, leaving 5 bases of the junction unmatched. The CDR3 sequence: CSAPQGWTQYF. CDR3 nucleotide sequence: TGCAGTGCTCCACAGGGGTGGACGCAGTATTTT.

The chain joins TRBV6-4 to TRBJ2-1, with 7 bases lining up with TRBD2. Germline V gene sequence: CDR1 MRHNA, CDR2 SNTAGT. V lost 4 bases and J lost 5; bases outside the gene matches: 2. The CDR3 has 13 amino acids. CDR3 DNA sequence: TGTGCCAGCAGTGGTCTAGCGGACAATGAGCAGTTCTTC. This translates into CASSGLADNEQFF.

The J gene is TRBJ2-7, the V gene TRBV11-2; D perhaps matches TRBD2 (6 bases). Germline V gene data show CDR1 as SGHAT and CDR2 as FQNNGV. The CDR3 has 14 amino acids. V was shortened by 1 base and J by 6 bases, with 13 bases between the two germline ends. The CDR3 DNA follows: TGTGCCAGCAGCTTAGTGACTAGGGGTCTCGAGCAGTACTTC. As protein: CASSLVTRGLEQYF.

In this sample, this clone turned up a few times. The chain combines TRBV5-6 with TRBJ1-1, with 8 bases aligning to TRBD1. The ends lost 4 bases at V and 5 bases at J; junction bases unmatched: 7. This CDR3 has 14 residues. CDR1 and CDR2 from the germline V gene are SGHDT and YYEEEE. The CDR3 bases are TGTGCCAGCAGCACAGGACAGGGTAGGACTGAAGCTTTCTTT. Protein product: CASSTGQGRTEAFF.

The V gene is TRBV27, the J gene TRBJ1-2, with D maybe TRBD1 (5 bases). Germline V CDR1 and CDR2: MNHEY, SMNVEV (reference sequence). The CDR3 has 15 residues. V lost 4 bases and J 3 bases, leaving 15 bases between the germline ends. The CDR3 region is CASSSSSRQYYGYTF. The CDR3 region has the DNA TGTGCCAGCAGTTCGTCCTCAAGACAGTACTATGGCTACACCTTC.

This chain connects TRBV2 to TRBJ2-3; 12 nucleotides match TRBD2. CDR1 is SNHLY and CDR2 is FYNNEI in the germline V gene. The V and J ends lost 8 bases and 4 bases, in that order; junction bases with no gene match: 4. The CDR3 is made up of 14 amino acids. In DNA form, the CDR3 reads TGTGCCAGCCTACTAGCGGGAGGACCAGATACGCAGTATTTT. Translating it yields CASLLAGGPDTQYF. The full variable domain, in which reference TRBV2 and TRBJ2-3 provide the parts outside the CDR3, is EPEVTQTPSHQVTQMGQEVILRCVPISNHLYFYWYRQILGQKVEFLVSFYNNEISEKSEIFDDQFSVERPDGSNFTLKIRSTKLEDSAMYFCASLLAGGPDTQYFGPGTRLTVL.

V usage is TRBV29-1 and J usage is TRBJ1-2, with TRBD1 identical over 9 bases. Looked up from germline, CDR1 is SQVTM and CDR2 is ANQGSEA. The CDR3 is made up of 11 amino acids. V was clipped by 7 bases and J by 6 bases; unmatched bases: 3. The DNA for the CDR3 is TGCAGCGGGACAGGGGCGGATGGCTACACCTTC. Translated: CSGTGADGYTF. The whole variable domain, filled in from reference TRBV29-1 and TRBJ1-2, reads SAVISQKPSRDICQRGTSLTIQCQVDSQVTMMFWYRQQPGQSLTLIATANQGSEATYESGFVIDKFPISRPNLTFSTLTVSNMSPEDSSIYLCSGTGADGYTFGSGTRLTVV.

V is TRBV30 and J is TRBJ1-1, with 7 bases aligning to TRBD1. CDR1 is GTSNPN and CDR2 is SVGIG in the germline V gene (reference sequence). After removal of 5 bases from V and 0 bases from J, the junction contained 3 bases not matched to a gene. There are 13 residues in the CDR3. Here the CDR3 reads CAWGDRLNTEAFF. CDR3 coding DNA: TGTGCCTGGGGGGACAGACTGAACACTGAAGCTTTCTTT.